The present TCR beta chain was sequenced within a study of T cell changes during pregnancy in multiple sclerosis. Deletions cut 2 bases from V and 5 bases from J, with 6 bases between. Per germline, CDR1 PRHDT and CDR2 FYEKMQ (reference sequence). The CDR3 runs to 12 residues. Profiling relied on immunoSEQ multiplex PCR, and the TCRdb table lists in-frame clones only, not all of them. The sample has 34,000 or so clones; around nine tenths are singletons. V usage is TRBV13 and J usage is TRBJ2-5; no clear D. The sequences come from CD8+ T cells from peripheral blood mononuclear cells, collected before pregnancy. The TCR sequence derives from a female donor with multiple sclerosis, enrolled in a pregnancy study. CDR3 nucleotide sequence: TGTGCCAGCAGCTTATCCGAGGAGACCCAGTACTTC. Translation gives CASSLSEETQYF.